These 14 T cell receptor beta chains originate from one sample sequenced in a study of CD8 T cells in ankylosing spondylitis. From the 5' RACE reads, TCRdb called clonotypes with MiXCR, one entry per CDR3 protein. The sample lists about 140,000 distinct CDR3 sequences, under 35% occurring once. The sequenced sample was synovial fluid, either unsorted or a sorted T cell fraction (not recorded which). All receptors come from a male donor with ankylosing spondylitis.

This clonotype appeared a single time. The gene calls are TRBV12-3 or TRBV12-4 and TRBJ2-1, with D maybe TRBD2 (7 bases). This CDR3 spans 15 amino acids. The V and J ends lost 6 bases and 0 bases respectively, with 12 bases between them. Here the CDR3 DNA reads TGTGCCAGCAGCGTGAGGGGGGGCTCCTACAATGAGCAGTTCTTC. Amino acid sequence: CASSVRGGSYNEQFF.

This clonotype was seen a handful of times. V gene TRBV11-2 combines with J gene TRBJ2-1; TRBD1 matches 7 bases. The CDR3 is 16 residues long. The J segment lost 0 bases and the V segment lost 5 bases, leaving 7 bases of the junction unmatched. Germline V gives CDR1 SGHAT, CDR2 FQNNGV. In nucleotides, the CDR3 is TGTGCCAGCAGCAAAGGGGGCTCAAGCTCCTACAATGAGCAGTTCTTC. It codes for CASSKGGSSSYNEQFF.

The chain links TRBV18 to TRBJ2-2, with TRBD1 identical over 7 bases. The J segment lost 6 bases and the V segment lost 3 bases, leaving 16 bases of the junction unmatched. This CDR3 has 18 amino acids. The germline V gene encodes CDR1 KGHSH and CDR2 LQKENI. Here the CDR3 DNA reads TGTGCCAGCTCACCGACTTCTTCCGGCAGGGGGTTCGCCGGGGAGCTGTTTTTT. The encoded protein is CASSPTSSGRGFAGELFF. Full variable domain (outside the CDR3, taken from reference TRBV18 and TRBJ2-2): NAGVMQNPRHLVRRRGQEARLRCSPMKGHSHVYWYRQLPEEGLKFMVYLQKENIIDESGMPKERFSAEFPKEGPSILRIQQVVRGDSAAYFCASSPTSSGRGFAGELFFGEGSRLTVL.

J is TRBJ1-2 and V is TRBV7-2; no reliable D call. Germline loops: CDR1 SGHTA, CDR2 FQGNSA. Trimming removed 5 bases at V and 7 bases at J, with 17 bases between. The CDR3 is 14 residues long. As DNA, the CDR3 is TGTGCCAGCAGCCCCCGCCAGGTTGGAGGTGGCTACACCTTC. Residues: CASSPRQVGGGYTF.

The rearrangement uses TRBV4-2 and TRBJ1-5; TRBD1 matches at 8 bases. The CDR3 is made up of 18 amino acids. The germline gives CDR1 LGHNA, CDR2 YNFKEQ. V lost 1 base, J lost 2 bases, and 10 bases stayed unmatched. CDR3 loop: CASSQGPTGGLGNQPQHF. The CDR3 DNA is TGTGCCAGCAGCCAAGGCCCTACAGGGGGATTGGGCAATCAGCCCCAGCATTTT.

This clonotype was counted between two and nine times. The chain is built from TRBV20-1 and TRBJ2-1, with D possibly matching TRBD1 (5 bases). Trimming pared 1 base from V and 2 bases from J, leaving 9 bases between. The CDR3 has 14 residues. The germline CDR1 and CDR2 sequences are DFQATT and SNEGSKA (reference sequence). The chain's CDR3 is CSARGRVTYNEQFF. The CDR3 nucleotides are TGCAGTGCTAGAGGCAGGGTCACCTACAATGAGCAGTTCTTC.

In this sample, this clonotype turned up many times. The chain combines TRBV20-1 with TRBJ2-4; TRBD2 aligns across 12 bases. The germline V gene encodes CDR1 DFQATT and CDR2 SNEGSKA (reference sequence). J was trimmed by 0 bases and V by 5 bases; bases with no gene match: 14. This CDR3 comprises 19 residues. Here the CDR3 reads CSAGNPTSGSNLAKNIQYF. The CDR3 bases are TGCAGTGCTGGGAATCCGACTAGCGGGAGCAACCTAGCCAAAAACATTCAGTACTTC.

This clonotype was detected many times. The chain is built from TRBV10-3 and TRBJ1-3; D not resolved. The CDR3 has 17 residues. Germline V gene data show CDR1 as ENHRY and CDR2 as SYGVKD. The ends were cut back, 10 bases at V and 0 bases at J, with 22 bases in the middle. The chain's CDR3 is CATNDLRSALSGNTIYF. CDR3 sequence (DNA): TGTGCCACCAATGATTTGCGATCAGCCCTCTCTGGAAACACCATATATTTT.

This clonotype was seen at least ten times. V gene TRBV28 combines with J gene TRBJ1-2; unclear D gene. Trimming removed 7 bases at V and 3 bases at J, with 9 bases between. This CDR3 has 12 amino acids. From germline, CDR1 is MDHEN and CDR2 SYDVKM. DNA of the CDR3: TGTGCCAGCAACGAGGCTCACTATGGCTACACCTTC. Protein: CASNEAHYGYTF.

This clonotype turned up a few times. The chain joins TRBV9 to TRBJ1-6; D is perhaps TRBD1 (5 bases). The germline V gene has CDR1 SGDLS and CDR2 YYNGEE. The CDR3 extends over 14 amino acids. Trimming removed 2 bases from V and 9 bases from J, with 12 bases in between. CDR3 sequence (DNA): TGTGCCAGCAGCGTCCGGGACCTCGGTTCACCCCTCCACTTT. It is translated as CASSVRDLGSPLHF.

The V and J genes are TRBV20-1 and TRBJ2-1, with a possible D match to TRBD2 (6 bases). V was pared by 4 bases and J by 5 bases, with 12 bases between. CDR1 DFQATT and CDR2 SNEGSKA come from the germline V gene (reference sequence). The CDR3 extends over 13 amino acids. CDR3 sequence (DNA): TGCAGTGCTACGGGACTCCTTCACAATGAGCAGTTCTTC. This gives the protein CSATGLLHNEQFF.

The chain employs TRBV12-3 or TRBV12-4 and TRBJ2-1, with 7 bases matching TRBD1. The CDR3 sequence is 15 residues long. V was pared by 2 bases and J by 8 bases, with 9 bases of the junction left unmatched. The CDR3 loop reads CASSLRSGGLDEQFF. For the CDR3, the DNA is TGTGCCAGCAGTTTAAGGTCAGGGGGTTTGGATGAGCAGTTCTTC.

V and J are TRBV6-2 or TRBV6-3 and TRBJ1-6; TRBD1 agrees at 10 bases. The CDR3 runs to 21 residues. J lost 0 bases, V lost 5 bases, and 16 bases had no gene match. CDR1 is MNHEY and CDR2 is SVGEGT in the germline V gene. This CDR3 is CASSLSPLGQGGFSYNSPLHF. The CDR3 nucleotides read TGTGCCAGCAGTCTCTCCCCGCTCGGACAGGGGGGTTTCTCCTATAATTCACCCCTCCACTTT.

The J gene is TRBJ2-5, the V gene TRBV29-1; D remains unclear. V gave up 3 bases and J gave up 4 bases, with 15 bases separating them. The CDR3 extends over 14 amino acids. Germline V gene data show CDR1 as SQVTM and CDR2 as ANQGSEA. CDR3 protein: CSVERWRAGETQYF. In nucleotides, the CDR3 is TGCAGCGTTGAGCGGTGGAGAGCCGGAGAGACCCAGTACTTC.